The clone carrying this TCR beta chain was observed many times. Its antigen is undetermined. The unsorted libraries originated from 2 million PBMCs that had been stored at -80 C. Germline V CDR1 and CDR2: MNHEY, SVGEGT. Trimming removed 2 bases from V and 8 bases from J, with 9 bases in between. The CDR3 is 13 amino acids. This record belongs to a study of neurological immune-mediated disorders. MiXCR was run by TCRdb on the 5' RACE reads, yielding one entry per CDR3 protein. The table includes about 120,000 distinct CDR3 sequences, more than 2.5% detected once. Overall study results and limits: The greatest TCR clonal expansion occurred in HTLV-1-associated myelopathy and the least in multiple sclerosis, which fell below healthy controls. None of the CDR3 amino acid sequences in expanded clones turned up in more than one subject, which points to private repertoires in all groups. Neither clinical nor MRI features were associated with the multiple sclerosis repertoire cluster.

This rearrangement joins TRBV6-2 or TRBV6-3 to TRBJ2-2; D not resolved. Sequenced material: PBMCs. The receptor comes from a woman aged 30 to 39 with multiple sclerosis. The CDR3 spells CASSYVYGGELFF. CDR3 in DNA: TGTGCCAGCAGTTACGTTTACGGGGGGGAGCTGTTTTTT.